What follows are 27 T cell receptor beta chains derived from one specimen sequenced in a study of early T cells in non-severe SARS-CoV-2 infection. MiXCR, run by TCRdb on the 5' RACE reads, gives a single entry per CDR3 protein. Of some 38,000 distinct CDR3 sequences listed, 4.6% were seen once; the top ten hold around 15%. Input material: whole blood. All receptors derive from an adult who was a healthcare worker with PCR-confirmed SARS-CoV-2 infection or an uninfected control (not recorded which).

This clonotype was found many times. V usage is TRBV4-1 and J usage is TRBJ2-6, with 7 bases aligning to TRBD1. The CDR3 totals 19 residues. The J segment lost 0 bases and the V segment lost 2 bases, leaving 10 bases of the junction unmatched. Germline V gene lookup returns CDR1 MGHRA and CDR2 YSYEKL. The chain's CDR3 is CASSQPRTGKNSGANVLTF. The DNA for the CDR3 is TGCGCCAGCAGCCAACCCCGGACAGGAAAAAACTCTGGGGCCAACGTCCTGACTTTC.

This clonotype occurred many times. V gene TRBV5-5 combines with J gene TRBJ1-1; 7 nucleotides agree with TRBD1. This CDR3 contains 14 residues. Trimming took 6 bases from V and 5 from J; bases not matched to a gene: 10. Germline V CDR1 and CDR2: SGHKS, YYEKEE (reference sequence). CDR3 bases: TGTGCCAGCATCGGGACAGCGGAACAGACTGAAGCTTTCTTT. Its protein product is CASIGTAEQTEAFF.

This clonotype came up many times. The chain couples TRBV20-1 to TRBJ2-7; D is undetermined. V lost 1 base to trimming and J lost 3 bases, with 19 bases between them. This CDR3 has 16 amino acids. CDR1 is DFQATT, CDR2 SNEGSKA, per germline (reference sequence). The CDR3 DNA sequence: TGCAGTGCTAGAGGCCAGGACCCCCGGTATCTCTACGAGCAGTACTTC. This encodes CSARGQDPRYLYEQYF.

This clonotype was counted ten times or more. The chain uses TRBV4-1 and TRBJ2-1; possible D gene TRBD2, 6 bases. Trimming pared 4 bases from V and 12 bases from J, leaving 16 bases between. This CDR3 region has 13 residues. Germline V gives CDR1 MGHRA, CDR2 YSYEKL. CDR3 in DNA: TGCGCCAGCAGCCCTGCTGGGGGGTTGGGGCAGTTCTTC. This sequence encodes CASSPAGGLGQFF.

This clonotype was seen many times. The V and J genes are TRBV19 and TRBJ1-1; D is possibly TRBD1 (6 bases). Germline CDR1 and CDR2: LNHDA and SQIVND (reference sequence). The CDR3 runs to 14 residues. The V and J ends lost 3 bases and 3 bases respectively, with 11 bases between them. The CDR3 DNA reads as TGTGCCAGTAGTATGGTCGGGGGCCACACTGAAGCTTTCTTT. Encoded protein: CASSMVGGHTEAFF.

This clonotype was seen at least ten times. CDR3 residues: CASSSSADTQYF. CDR3 nucleotide sequence: TGTGCCAGCAGCTCTAGTGCGGATACGCAGTATTTT. The chain employs TRBV6-5 and TRBJ2-3; unclear D gene. Between the trimmed V and J ends, which lost 6 bases and 6 bases, there was a span of 10 bases. The CDR3 spans 12 residues. Germline V gives CDR1 MNHEY, CDR2 SVGAGI.

This clonotype was picked up many times. The gene calls are TRBV29-1 and TRBJ2-1; 9 bases match TRBD1. Unmatched junction bases numbered 13, after V lost 1 base and J lost 9 bases. From germline, CDR1 is SQVTM and CDR2 ANQGSEA. The CDR3 runs 16 residues. The CDR3 here is CSVEALQGATDTEQFF. CDR3 coding DNA: TGCAGCGTTGAAGCGTTACAGGGGGCTACGGATACTGAGCAGTTCTTC.

The chain employs TRBV11-2 and TRBJ2-4; 9 nucleotides line up with TRBD1. The CDR3 covers 15 residues. Trimming at V came to 4 bases and at J to 6 bases, leaving 7 bases not matched to a gene. In germline, CDR1 is SGHAT, CDR2 FQNNGV. CDR3 protein: CASSSLVTGGNIQYF. CDR3 sequence (DNA): TGTGCCAGCAGCTCCCTTGTGACAGGGGGAAACATTCAGTACTTC.

This clonotype was detected many times. This chain links TRBV20-1 with TRBJ1-4; 8 bases fit TRBD1. Germline CDR1 DFQATT, CDR2 SNEGSKA (reference sequence). CDR3 length: 13 amino acids. The J segment lost 8 bases and the V segment lost 5 bases, leaving 7 bases of the junction unmatched. The CDR3 reads CSAPTGVEEKLFF. The CDR3 DNA sequence: TGCAGTGCTCCGACAGGGGTCGAAGAAAAACTGTTTTTT.

The table lists this clonotype with many counts. V is TRBV5-4 and J is TRBJ2-2, with a possible D match to TRBD2 (6 bases). Germline CDR1 SGHNT, CDR2 YYREEE (reference sequence). The CDR3 runs 16 residues. The germline V and J ends were trimmed by 0 bases and 0 bases, with 9 bases remaining between them. This CDR3 reads CASSLGRGTNTGELFF. In DNA, the CDR3 is TGTGCCAGCAGCTTGGGGAGGGGAACGAACACCGGGGAGCTGTTTTTT. Supplemented by reference TRBV5-4 and TRBJ2-2, the full variable domain reads ETGVTQSPTHLIKTRGQQVTLRCSSQSGHNTVSWYQQALGQGPQFIFQYYREEENGRGNFPPRFSGLQFPNYSSELNVNALELDDSALYLCASSLGRGTNTGELFFGEGSRLTVL.

This clonotype was observed at least ten times. V is TRBV5-1 and J is TRBJ2-2; possible D gene TRBD1, 6 bases. This CDR3 has 15 residues. Trimming shortened V by 4 bases and J by 8 bases, and 18 bases separated the two germline ends. CDR1 and CDR2 from the germline V gene are SGHRS and YFSETQ. The CDR3 DNA sequence: TGCGCCAGCAGCCTAGCAGGGGTCTCCGGAGGGGAGCTGTTTTTT. Encoded protein: CASSLAGVSGGELFF.

This clonotype occurred many times. The chain joins TRBV12-3 or TRBV12-4 to TRBJ1-4; no clear D. The ends were cut back, 3 bases at V and 8 bases at J, with 7 bases in the middle. This CDR3 comprises 12 residues. DNA for the CDR3: TGTGCCAGCAGTTTTATGAGGGAAAAACTGTTTTTT. Translation gives CASSFMREKLFF.

This clonotype was seen many times. This chain connects TRBV29-1 to TRBJ1-1; 7 nucleotides line up with TRBD1. V dropped 8 bases and J dropped 4; count of bases not matched to a gene: 10. The V gene's germline CDR1 is SQVTM and CDR2 ANQGSEA. The CDR3 has 13 amino acids. CDR3 DNA: TGCAGCATCACTAGACAGGGTGGCACTGAAGCTTTCTTT. Its translation is CSITRQGGTEAFF. Combining the CDR3 with reference TRBV29-1 and TRBJ1-1 gives the whole variable domain SAVISQKPSRDICQRGTSLTIQCQVDSQVTMMFWYRQQPGQSLTLIATANQGSEATYESGFVIDKFPISRPNLTFSTLTVSNMSPEDSSIYLCSITRQGGTEAFFGQGTRLTVV.

This clonotype has a count of ten or more. The V call is TRBV9, the J call TRBJ2-1; TRBD2 matches at 8 bases. V gave up 7 bases and J gave up 7 bases; unmatched junction bases: 10. The CDR3 has 14 residues. Germline CDR1 reads SGDLS; CDR2 reads YYNGEE. This CDR3 reads CASSRGPGGNEQFF. CDR3 nucleotides: TGTGCCAGCTCCCGAGGGCCGGGGGGGAATGAGCAGTTCTTC.

This clonotype was picked up many times. This chain connects TRBV6-2 or TRBV6-3 to TRBJ2-7; 7 bases fit TRBD1. Losses at the gene ends were 5 bases for V and 2 bases for J; bases not matched to a gene: 12. Germline values: CDR1 MNHEY, CDR2 SVGEGT. The CDR3 runs to 16 residues. CDR3 coding DNA: TGTGCCAGCAGTCCACCGAGGGGACAGATAACCTACGAGCAGTACTTC. It codes for CASSPPRGQITYEQYF.

This clonotype was seen many times. The chain couples TRBV5-4 to TRBJ1-2; D gene unclear. The CDR3 length is 14 residues. CDR1 is SGHNT and CDR2 is YYREEE in the germline V gene (reference sequence). Trimming pared 2 bases from V and 1 base from J, leaving 9 bases between. DNA of the CDR3: TGTGCCAGCAGCTTCACAGCGAGTAACTATGGCTACACCTTC. Translated: CASSFTASNYGYTF.

This clonotype occurred many times. CDR3 nucleotides: TGTGCCACCCTGTTCGGGACGCAGTATTTT. It encodes CATLFGTQYF. J is TRBJ2-3 and V is TRBV27, with unresolved D. Trimming took 10 bases from V and 9 from J, leaving 11 bases between them. The germline CDR1 and CDR2 sequences are MNHEY and SMNVEV (reference sequence). The CDR3 is 10 residues long.

This clonotype was picked up many times. The chain combines TRBV20-1 with TRBJ2-7; 7 bases are a match to TRBD1. The CDR3 consists of 15 residues. Germline CDR1 is DFQATT and CDR2 is SNEGSKA (reference sequence). After removal of 6 bases from V and 4 bases from J, the junction contained 15 bases not matched to a gene. In DNA, the CDR3 is TGCAGTGCGTATTCGGGGAAGGGGGCGGATTACGAGCAGTACTTC. The encoded protein is CSAYSGKGADYEQYF.

V gene TRBV27 combines with J gene TRBJ1-4; TRBD1 might be the D (5 bases). From germline, CDR1 is MNHEY and CDR2 SMNVEV (reference sequence). This CDR3 spans 17 amino acids. V gave up 3 bases and J gave up 2 bases, with 16 bases separating them. CDR3 protein: CASSLGRERATNEKLFF. DNA of the CDR3: TGTGCCAGCAGTTTGGGGCGGGAGAGGGCTACTAATGAAAAACTGTTTTTT.

The sample holds many counts of this clonotype. The CDR3 protein is CASSDIGTMNTEAFF. CDR3 bases: TGTGCCAGCAGTGATATAGGGACAATGAACACTGAAGCTTTCTTT. This sequence joins TRBV6-1 and TRBJ1-1; D is perhaps TRBD1 (6 bases). The V end was cut by 3 bases, the J end by 0 bases, with 11 bases between. Germline lookup yields CDR1 MNHNS and CDR2 SASEGT. CDR3 length: 15 amino acids.

This clonotype appeared many times. The rearrangement links TRBV5-5 to TRBJ1-1; D is unresolved. Germline CDR1 is SGHKS and CDR2 is YYEKEE (reference sequence). The CDR3 totals 14 residues. V lost 3 bases, J lost 1 base, and 10 bases lay in between. The CDR3 DNA reads TGTGCCAGCAGCTCATTATGGAGGAACACTGAAGCTTTCTTT. It encodes CASSSLWRNTEAFF. The entire variable domain, with the rest obtained from reference TRBV5-5 and TRBJ1-1, is as follows: DAGVTQSPTHLIKTRGQQVTLRCSPISGHKSVSWYQQVLGQGPQFIFQYYEKEERGRGNFPDRFSARQFPNYSSELNVNALLLGDSALYLCASSSLWRNTEAFFGQGTRLTVV.

This clonotype was recorded many times. The chain recombines TRBV20-1 with TRBJ1-1; D is uncertain. The CDR3 totals 14 residues. From germline, CDR1 is DFQATT and CDR2 SNEGSKA (reference sequence). With 1 base removed from V and 1 base from J, the gap between germline ends came to 10 bases. CDR3 region: CSARGFPGNTEAFF. Written as DNA, the CDR3 is TGCAGTGCTAGAGGGTTCCCTGGGAACACTGAAGCTTTCTTT.

Many counts were recorded for this clonotype. The CDR3 DNA is TGCAGCGTTCGTGTGGGCGAGCAGTACTTC. Its protein is CSVRVGEQYF. The chain combines TRBV29-1 with TRBJ2-7; D unresolved. This CDR3 comprises 10 residues. Germline lookup yields CDR1 SQVTM and CDR2 ANQGSEA. V lost 5 bases, J lost 6 bases, and 8 bases lay in between.

The chain is built from TRBV6-6 and TRBJ1-2, with 7 positions matching TRBD1. Unmatched junction bases numbered 8, after V lost 8 bases and J lost 2 bases. The CDR3 spans 14 residues. From germline, CDR1 is MNHNY and CDR2 SVGAGI (reference sequence). CDR3 DNA: TGTGCCAGCGGATGGGACAGCGAAAACTATGGCTACACCTTC. Translation gives CASGWDSENYGYTF.

This clonotype showed up many times. V gene TRBV30 combines with J gene TRBJ2-3; no definite D call. Germline lookup yields CDR1 GTSNPN and CDR2 SVGIG (reference sequence). V dropped 3 bases and J dropped 5 bases, with 9 bases sitting between them. This CDR3 contains 12 residues. The CDR3 protein is CAWSPLGDTQYF. DNA of the CDR3: TGTGCCTGGAGCCCCCTAGGAGATACGCAGTATTTT.

In this sample, this clonotype turned up many times. V gene TRBV5-1 combines with J gene TRBJ1-1; D is undetermined. The V end lost 3 bases, the J end lost 0 bases, and 9 bases lay between the germline ends. Germline V lookup: CDR1 SGHRS, CDR2 YFSETQ. The CDR3 has 14 amino acids. The CDR3 spells CASSSTALNTEAFF. DNA of the CDR3: TGCGCCAGCAGCTCAACGGCGTTGAACACTGAAGCTTTCTTT.

This chain links TRBV7-9 with TRBJ2-1; TRBD1 is a possible D gene (5 bases). CDR1 SEHNR and CDR2 FQNEAQ come from the germline V gene (reference sequence). This CDR3 is built from 14 residues. Trimming pared 5 bases from V and 6 bases from J, leaving 14 bases between. The CDR3 sequence is CASSPQGVSNEQFF. For the CDR3, the DNA is TGTGCCAGCAGCCCCCAAGGGGTTAGCAATGAGCAGTTCTTC.